The sample holds a few counts of the clone carrying this T cell receptor (beta chain). The target antigen is unknown. Trimming pared 6 bases from V and 6 bases from J, leaving 9 bases between. This CDR3 region has 12 residues. These data belong to a study of T cell repertoires in cytomegalovirus infection. Whole-study context: HLA-B-restricted CMV epitopes that are well studied, plus recently identified HLA-C-restricted ones, were used by the study.

Study outcomes and limitations: Dominant in the ex vivo response were TCR beta clonotypes restricted by HLA-C and specific for CMV. Summed frequency of public TCR beta families distinguished CMV carriers with the relevant HLA.

A single record per CDR3 protein comes from TCRdb applying MiXCR to the reads. In the table there are over 250,000 distinct CDR3 sequences, roughly a fifth of which are singletons. This clonotype was sampled from a human donor in good health (CMV status not recorded). Some clones in this sample may be carry-over from other donors' samples. This sequence joins TRBV12-3 or TRBV12-4 and TRBJ2-1; D unresolved. The input for sequencing was cultured PBMCs, taken from culture after CMV antigen stimulation. The DNA of the CDR3 is TGTGCCAGCAGCATGGACGGCAATGAGCAGTTCTTC. Protein: CASSMDGNEQFF.